This T cell receptor beta chain was sequenced for a study of technical replicates of blood from several donors. The assay was immunoSEQ multiplex PCR, and TCRdb's table has in-frame clones only and misses some. This sample carries around 77,000 clones, roughly 90% of them seen once, and the ten largest clones take 0.41%. This CDR3 comprises 15 residues. V lost 0 bases and J lost 5; bases outside the gene matches: 7. Germline V gene sequence: CDR1 SNHLY, CDR2 FYNNEI. The sequencing sample was made of T cells isolated from PBMCs. This receptor was obtained from a human donor in good health. The chain couples TRBV2 to TRBJ2-7; 7 bases are a match to TRBD2. This CDR3 reads CASSEALSGKNEQYF. Here the CDR3 DNA reads TGTGCCAGCAGTGAAGCGCTAAGCGGGAAGAACGAGCAGTACTTC.